The rows below give T cell receptor beta chains drawn from one sample of a study of HIV-infected patients and healthy controls. Using its own MiXCR run on the 5' RACE reads, TCRdb lists one record per CDR3 protein. Among more than 15,000 distinct CDR3 sequences listed, more than 7.5% were seen once. What was sequenced was blood. The receptors stem from an adult in good health. Both conserved end residues are trimmed from each CDR3. Size is omitted from some rows. Given values are once, few, many or a class for expanded clones.

clone_size: few
v_call: TRBV28
j_call: TRBJ2-3
cdr3_aa: ASSFAGTTSTDTQY

clone_size: medium-sized
v_call: TRBV7-2
j_call: TRBJ1-1
cdr3_aa: ASSFFGVNTEAF

clone_size: medium-sized
v_call: TRBV6-5
j_call: TRBJ2-1
cdr3_aa: ASSYSFRNEQF

clone_size: .
v_call: TRBV5-1
j_call: TRBJ1-1
cdr3_aa: ASSTGGFTEAF

clone_size: many
v_call: TRBV12-3/TRBV12-4
j_call: TRBJ2-7
cdr3_aa: ASSLEEGAYEQY

clone_size: many
v_call: TRBV7-9
j_call: TRBJ2-1
cdr3_aa: ASSFGGGGSLWERQF

clone_size: many
v_call: TRBV5-5
j_call: TRBJ1-1
cdr3_aa: ASLQGLNTEAF

clone_size: many
v_call: TRBV11-2
j_call: TRBJ1-1
cdr3_aa: ASSPFRGTMNTEAF

clone_size: many
v_call: TRBV20-1
j_call: TRBJ2-3
cdr3_aa: SAPGLAGGQDTQY

clone_size: many
v_call: TRBV12-3/TRBV12-4
j_call: TRBJ2-3
cdr3_aa: ATSLAGGADTQY

clone_size: medium-sized
v_call: TRBV9
j_call: TRBJ2-5
cdr3_aa: ASGAGTSGRETQY

clone_size: .
v_call: TRBV20-1
j_call: TRBJ1-5
cdr3_aa: SAYGTANQPQH

clone_size: medium-sized
v_call: TRBV7-2
j_call: TRBJ2-1
cdr3_aa: ASSSSIGSYNEQF

clone_size: medium-sized
v_call: TRBV28
j_call: TRBJ2-3
cdr3_aa: ASSLPGQGTDTQY

clone_size: .
v_call: TRBV7-8
j_call: TRBJ2-3
cdr3_aa: ASSFFSGSADTQY

clone_size: many
v_call: TRBV7-2
j_call: TRBJ1-6
cdr3_aa: ASSSTGQPNSPLH

clone_size: .
v_call: TRBV6-1
j_call: TRBJ1-1
cdr3_aa: ASRSGQLNTEAF

clone_size: medium-sized
v_call: TRBV15
j_call: TRBJ1-5
cdr3_aa: ATSRAPSTNQPQH

clone_size: .
v_call: TRBV6-6
j_call: TRBJ2-1
cdr3_aa: ASSYRTGNNEQF

clone_size: medium-sized
v_call: TRBV7-9
j_call: TRBJ2-3
cdr3_aa: ASSFRDTQY

clone_size: many
v_call: TRBV2
j_call: TRBJ2-5
cdr3_aa: ASSLKETQY

clone_size: many
v_call: TRBV5-1
j_call: TRBJ2-7
cdr3_aa: ASSTGLAVYEQY

clone_size: many
v_call: TRBV20-1
j_call: TRBJ1-5
cdr3_aa: SAREGGPRNQPQH

clone_size: many
v_call: TRBV7-9
j_call: TRBJ2-5
cdr3_aa: ASSLVPSVETQY

clone_size: many
v_call: TRBV5-1
j_call: TRBJ2-7
cdr3_aa: ASSPADINSYEQY

clone_size: few
v_call: TRBV24-1
j_call: TRBJ2-3
cdr3_aa: ATSDWSGSTDTQY

clone_size: many
v_call: TRBV20-1
j_call: TRBJ2-7
cdr3_aa: SAREAGVSYEQY

clone_size: many
v_call: TRBV2
j_call: TRBJ2-5
cdr3_aa: ASTPDRASQETQY

clone_size: many
v_call: TRBV29-1
j_call: TRBJ2-7
cdr3_aa: SVETTSDSYEQY

clone_size: medium-sized
v_call: TRBV20-1
j_call: TRBJ2-3
cdr3_aa: SARRQTTDTQY

clone_size: many
v_call: TRBV24-1
j_call: TRBJ1-4
cdr3_aa: ATSDSRAAAREKLF

clone_size: medium-sized
v_call: TRBV6-1
j_call: TRBJ2-1
cdr3_aa: ASSWTGFYNEQF

clone_size: many
v_call: TRBV20-1
j_call: TRBJ1-1
cdr3_aa: SAIVSPMNTEAF

clone_size: many
v_call: TRBV5-1
j_call: TRBJ2-1
cdr3_aa: ASSLRGQADNEQF

clone_size: many
v_call: TRBV18
j_call: TRBJ2-5
cdr3_aa: ASSPPQETQY

clone_size: many
v_call: TRBV6-1
j_call: TRBJ2-1
cdr3_aa: ASSGQGRMDEQF

clone_size: few
v_call: TRBV20-1
j_call: TRBJ2-7
cdr3_aa: SARERTTYEQY

clone_size: many
v_call: TRBV19
j_call: TRBJ2-2
cdr3_aa: ASSLANTGELF

clone_size: .
v_call: TRBV11-2
j_call: TRBJ2-7
cdr3_aa: ASRDPREPPYEQY

clone_size: many
v_call: TRBV24-1
j_call: TRBJ2-3
cdr3_aa: ATSEAGLRTDTQY

clone_size: medium-sized
v_call: TRBV5-1
j_call: TRBJ2-1
cdr3_aa: ASSITSGSFNEQF

clone_size: few
v_call: TRBV27
j_call: TRBJ1-1
cdr3_aa: ASSPLGRGRWMNTEAF

clone_size: .
v_call: TRBV5-1
j_call: TRBJ2-5
cdr3_aa: ASSGTHQETQY

clone_size: .
v_call: TRBV12-3/TRBV12-4
j_call: TRBJ1-5
cdr3_aa: ASSPRDSYSNQPQH

clone_size: many
v_call: TRBV6-6
j_call: TRBJ1-2
cdr3_aa: ASSRDRVDYGYT

clone_size: .
v_call: TRBV12-3/TRBV12-4
j_call: TRBJ2-6
cdr3_aa: ASSRAGANVLT

clone_size: medium-sized
v_call: TRBV6-1
j_call: TRBJ1-5
cdr3_aa: ASSEVTDFRAAQH

clone_size: few
v_call: TRBV7-2
j_call: TRBJ1-2
cdr3_aa: ASRGQGKGYT

clone_size: .
v_call: TRBV28
j_call: TRBJ1-5
cdr3_aa: ASSLKPTGRNQPQH

clone_size: .
v_call: TRBV28
j_call: TRBJ2-4
cdr3_aa: ASSLGGRVAKNIQY

clone_size: many
v_call: TRBV7-8
j_call: TRBJ2-7
cdr3_aa: ASSSTTVPTKQY

clone_size: medium-sized
v_call: TRBV2
j_call: TRBJ1-1
cdr3_aa: ASKGSGPKAF